This T cell receptor (beta chain) was identified in a study of CD8+ T cells in alopecia areata. Looking at the study overall: Patients remained on tofacitinib for 6 to 18 months and then went 6 months without it.

TCR sequencing used cDNA made by reverse transcription of extracted RNA. Produced via immunoSEQ multiplex PCR; TCRdb's table is partial and in-frame only. The data contain under 350,000 clones, roughly 64% of them singletons. Germline CDR1 reads SGHTA; CDR2 reads FQGNSA. V dropped 4 bases and J dropped 5 bases, with 17 bases sitting between them. This CDR3 region has 15 residues. Noted treatment: oral pan-JAK inhibitor, 5-10 mg twice daily. Peripheral blood samples and lesional scalp punch biopsies were obtained from alopecia areata patients. This TCR was recovered from a human donor with alopecia areata. The sample here was CD4+ T cells sorted from blood, taken at week 24, from a patient treated with tofacitinib. This rearrangement joins TRBV7-2 to TRBJ2-5; tentatively, D is TRBD1 or TRBD2 (6 bases each). CDR3 sequence (DNA): TGTGCCAGCAGCTCCCAAACGGGGGCTGGGGAGACCCAGTACTTC. It is translated as CASSSQTGAGETQYF. The entire variable domain, with the rest obtained from reference TRBV7-2 and TRBJ2-5, is as follows: GAGVSQSPSNKVTEKGKDVELRCDPISGHTALYWYRQSLGQGLEFLIYFQGNSAPDKSGLPSDRFSAERTGGSVSTLTIQRTQQEDSAVYLCASSSQTGAGETQYFGPGTRLLVL.